This entry concerns a single T cell receptor (beta chain). Its target antigen remains unknown. Base-call qualities are not available, and no considerably larger clone is one nucleotide away. The source of the sample is a study of shared clonotypes between healthy human individuals (dated by TCRdb to the early 2020s). About the study as a whole: A couple of women and a few men aged 18 to 49 years were included in the cohort. Libraries were prepared and TCR repertoires were sequenced by different laboratories using diverse techniques, in order to increase sequencing depth and limit assay-specific biases. The study deeply sequenced blood TCR repertoires of five healthy adults to estimate repertoire size and the extent of clonotype sharing between individuals. For each donor, three plates each were used for CD4 naive and CD4 memory, two plates were used for CD8 naive, and one plate was used for CD8 memory. Leukapheresis yielded between about 0.85 and 10 billion PBMCs per donor. Results and caveats for the whole study, not just this receptor: Sampling was limited to blood, and TCR repertoires in tissue likely differ from TCR repertoires in blood. Rarefaction of sorted-subset datasets indicated incomplete sequencing despite the large sequencing depth. Sharing across four donors was observed for about 5% of naive CD4, less than 4% of naive CD8, over 2% of memory CD4, and roughly 0.4% of memory CD8 clonotypes. Compared with non-shared clonotypes, clonotypes shared by all four sorted-subset donors had higher generation probabilities. Because the study included only a small number of donors, the genetic and exposure-history diversity represented was limited. Naive subsets generally had larger estimated clonotype richness than memory subsets did. Based on pairwise subsampling, the degree of clonotype sharing among donors was expected to be affected by sequencing depth.

Using the deep immunoSEQ assay, multiplex PCR amplified TCR CDR3 regions from genomic DNA. For each cell subset, the extracted genomic DNA was distributed evenly across all wells of several immunoSEQ 96-well plates, and each plate served as one replicate. Each replicate PCR for sorted subsets received 150 to 250 ng genomic DNA, equal to about 29,000 T cell genomes. The purified libraries were quantified using a Qubit 3.0 fluorometer, sized with a Bioanalyzer 2100, and then quantified again using the KAPA Library Quantification kit. A separate single-read 150-cycle Illumina NextSeq 550 flow cell was used to sequence each immunoSEQ 96-well plate. The paper's data handling went like this. Because only junctional sequences without quality scores were contained in the immunoSEQ output, filtering matching that applied to full-length reads could not be performed. Sequences were annotated with PyIR, a Python wrapper for IgBLAST v1.9, using IMGT germline references to assign V/J genes and CDR3. Reads were removed for weak V/J assignments (E-value above 1e-6), missing CDR3, stop codons, out-of-frame junctions, or ambiguous translated residues. V3J clonotypes were defined as sequences sharing the same inferred V gene, J gene, and CDR3 amino acid sequence. The percentage overlap between two repertoires was calculated by dividing the number of shared unique clonotypes by the size of the smaller repertoire. Three approaches were used to assess repertoire richness: RTK rarefaction, the Chao1 estimator, and Recon v2.1 estimates of unobserved clonotypes. For all TCRbeta clonotypes obtained by the gDNA method from four donors, generation probabilities were computed with OLGA. TCRdb holds this immuneACCESS table with in-frame rearrangements only. Some clones are missing; in checked studies, unresolved V genes explain under half, and the rest has no known cause. V, J and clone size are taken as reported in that table, and D and trimming were inferred from the DNA itself. The sample data list under 2,500,000 clones, and nearly 97% of these were observed just once. 0.13% of the sample is held by the ten biggest clonotypes.

Donors were healthy HIV-negative adults with no recently reported acute infections or vaccinations. All donors were Caucasian adults living in Nashville, Tennessee, USA. Magnetic negative selection was used to enrich CD4+ T cells, after which naive cells were positively selected on CD45RA and the negative fraction became the memory subset. Blood was obtained by leukapheresis, after which PBMCs were separated by Ficoll-Histopaque density gradient centrifugation and cryopreserved in liquid nitrogen vapor phase. Analytical flow cytometry was used to check the purity and quantity of every magnetically sorted T cell population. From each sorted fraction, genomic DNA was isolated and quantified by UV absorbance on a Nanodrop 2000c. The trim is 0 bases for V and 6 bases for J, with a gap of 14 bases between the germline ends. The CDR3 goes from the cysteine to the phenylalanine over 15 residues. Of the read, only the CDR3 DNA is kept; its 45 bases are in frame from base 1. CDR1 and CDR2, looked up from the germline V gene, are SGHRS and YFSETQ.

The origin of this receptor is a man younger than 35 in good health. Sequenced sample: naive CD4+ T cells sorted from blood. The cell subset or site label, read with the paper, signifies: CD45RA+ positively selected. The V gene is TRBV5-1 and the J gene is TRBJ2-3; no D segment can be confidently identified. The CDR3 region has the sequence CASSLVASLGDTQYF. The DNA sequence follows: TGCGCCAGCAGCTTGGTAGCCTCCCTGGGGGATACGCAGTATTTT.